This T cell receptor (beta chain) comes out of a study of shared clonotypes between healthy human individuals. V lost 9 bases, J lost 0 bases, and 11 bases lay in between. Germline CDR1 reads SGHVS; CDR2 reads FQNEAQ. The CDR3 is made up of 14 amino acids. Each cell subset's genomic DNA was divided evenly among several immunoSEQ plates. The protocol was immunoSEQ multiplex PCR, while the TCRdb copy is restricted to in-frame clones and leaves out a portion. The repertoire holds roughly 1,500,000 clones, with 95% to 99% as singletons. The chain links TRBV7-8 to TRBJ2-2; D not resolved. The sequence was obtained from a man aged 25 to 45 in good health. The sequenced sample was naive CD4+ T cells sorted from blood. Regarding subset: CD45RA+ positively selected. The CDR3 loop reads CASGRSSNTGELFF. In DNA, the CDR3 is TGTGCCAGTGGTCGGTCTTCGAACACCGGGGAGCTGTTTTTT.